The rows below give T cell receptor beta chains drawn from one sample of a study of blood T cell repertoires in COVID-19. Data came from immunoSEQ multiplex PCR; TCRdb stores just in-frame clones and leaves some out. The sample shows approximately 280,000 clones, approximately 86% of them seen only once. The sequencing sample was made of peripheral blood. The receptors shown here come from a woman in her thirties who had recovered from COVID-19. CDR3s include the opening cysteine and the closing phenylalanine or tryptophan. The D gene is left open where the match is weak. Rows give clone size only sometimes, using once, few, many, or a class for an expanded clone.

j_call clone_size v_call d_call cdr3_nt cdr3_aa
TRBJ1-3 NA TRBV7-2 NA TGTGCCAGCAGCTTAGCCCCAATTAGCTCTGGAAACACCATATATTTT CASSLAPISSGNTIYF
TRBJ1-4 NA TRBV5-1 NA TGCGCCAGCAGCTTGGGTGACGGGACACGAAATGAAAAACTGTTTTTT CASSLGDGTRNEKLFF
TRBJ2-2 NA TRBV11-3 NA TGTGCCAGCAGCTTGGACAGTGAATCCGGCGGGGAGCTGTTTTTT CASSLDSESGGELFF
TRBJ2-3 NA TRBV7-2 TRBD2 TGTGCCAGCAGCTTAGGTTTAGCGGGAGTGGATACGCAGTATTTT CASSLGLAGVDTQYF
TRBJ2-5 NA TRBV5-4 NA TGTGCCAGCAGCTTGTATGGCCGGGGAGGAGGAGAGACCCAGTACTTC CASSLYGRGGGETQYF
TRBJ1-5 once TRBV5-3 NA TGTGCCAGAAGCTTAGGACAGCTCAATCAGCCCCAGCATTTT CARSLGQLNQPQHF
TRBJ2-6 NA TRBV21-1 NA TGTGCCAGCAGCAAAGCATTTCTTCTTTGTGGGGCCAACGTCCTGACTTTC CASSKAFLLCGANVLTF
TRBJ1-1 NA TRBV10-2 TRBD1 TGCGCCAGCAGGGACAGGTTGAACACTGAAGCTTTCTTT CASRDRLNTEAFF
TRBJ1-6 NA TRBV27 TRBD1 TGTGCCAGCAGTCCTCAGGGGGCGCTTGGTTCACCCCTCCACTTT CASSPQGALGSPLHF
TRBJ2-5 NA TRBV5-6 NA TGTGCCAGCAGCTTTACAGAGTACCAAGAGACCCAGTACTTC CASSFTEYQETQYF
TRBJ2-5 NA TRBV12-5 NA TGTGCTAGTGGTTTCGCCGGGTCACCTTTCCTGCAAGAGACCCAGTACTTC CASGFAGSPFLQETQYF
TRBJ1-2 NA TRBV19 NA TGTGCCACTAACTGGGGGCCTAACTATGGCTACACCTTC CATNWGPNYGYTF
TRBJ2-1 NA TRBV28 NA TGTGCCAGCAGTTTATCTGCTAGCGCCTACAATGAGCAGTTCTTC CASSLSASAYNEQFF
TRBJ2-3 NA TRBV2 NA TGTGCCAGCAGCGCGGGGTCTACAGATACGCAGTATTTT CASSAGSTDTQYF
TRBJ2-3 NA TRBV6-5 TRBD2 TGTGCCAGCAGCAAACGGGGGGGAGATACGCAGTATTTT CASSKRGGDTQYF
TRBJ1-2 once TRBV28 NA TGTGCCAGCAATCGATTAGCTAACTATGGCTACACCTTC CASNRLANYGYTF
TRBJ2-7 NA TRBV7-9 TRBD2 TGTGCCAGCAGCCCAACCGGGACTATCGCAATCTACGAGCAGTACTTC CASSPTGTIAIYEQYF
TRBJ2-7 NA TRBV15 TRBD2 TGTGCCACCAGCAGAGATCCGGGGGGGCGGTACGAGCAGTACTTC CATSRDPGGRYEQYF
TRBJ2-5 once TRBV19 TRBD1 TGTGCCAGTAGTGCTCTCCGGGACAGGGGCCCTTGGACCCAGTACTTC CASSALRDRGPWTQYF
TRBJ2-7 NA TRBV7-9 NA TGTGCCAGCAGCTCCACGGGACTCCTCTACGAGCAGTACTTC CASSSTGLLYEQYF
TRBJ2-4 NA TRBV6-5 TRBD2 TGTGCCAGCAGTTTTCGGGAGGGTAGCATTCAGTACTTC CASSFREGSIQYF
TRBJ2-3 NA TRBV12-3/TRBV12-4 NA TGTGCCAGCAGTTTCAAGGGGGCAGATACGCAGTATTTT CASSFKGADTQYF
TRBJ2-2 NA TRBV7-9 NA TGTGCCAGCAGCCCCGGACATCTCGGGGAGCTGTTTTTT CASSPGHLGELFF
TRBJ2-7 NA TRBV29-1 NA TGCAGCGTTGTAAACTCCTACGAGCAGTACTTC CSVVNSYEQYF
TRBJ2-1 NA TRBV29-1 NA TGCAGCGTTGGGGAGAGCTCCTACAATGAGCAGTTCTTC CSVGESSYNEQFF
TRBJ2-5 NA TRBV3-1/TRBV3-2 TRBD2 TGTGCCAGCAACTCCCGGGGGGACCAAGAGACCCAGTACTTC CASNSRGDQETQYF
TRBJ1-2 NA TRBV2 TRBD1 TGTGCCAGCTCCGGGACAGGCCAGAACTATGGCTACACCTTC CASSGTGQNYGYTF
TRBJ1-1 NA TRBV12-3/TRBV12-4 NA TGTGCCAGCAGCCGGGGTTTCGAAGCTTTCTTT CASSRGFEAFF
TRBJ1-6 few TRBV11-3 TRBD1 TGTGCCAGCAGCTTAGATGGGGACAGAAATTCACCCCTCCACTTT CASSLDGDRNSPLHF
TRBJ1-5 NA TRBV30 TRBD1 TGTGCCTGGGGGCCGGGACAGGGCAATCAGCCCCAGCATTTT CAWGPGQGNQPQHF
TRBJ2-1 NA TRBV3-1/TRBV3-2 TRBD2 TGTGCCAGCAGCCAAGACGGGGGAGGGGTGAGGAGTGAGCAGTTCTTC CASSQDGGGVRSEQFF
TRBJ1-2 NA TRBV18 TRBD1 TGTGCCAGCTCGCCAACCGGGACAGACTATGGCTACACCTTC CASSPTGTDYGYTF
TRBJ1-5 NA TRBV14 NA TGTGCCAGCAGCCAAGCCAGCGCAGGGGTTCAGCCCCAGCATTTT CASSQASAGVQPQHF
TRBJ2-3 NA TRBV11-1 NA TGTGCCAGCAGTCGGGGTCACACAGATACGCAGTATTTT CASSRGHTDTQYF
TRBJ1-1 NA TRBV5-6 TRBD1 TGTGCCAGCTACCGGGGACAGGGGCCTGAAGCTTTCTTT CASYRGQGPEAFF
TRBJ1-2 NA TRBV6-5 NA TGTGCCAGCAGCATGGCGGGATCTGGGGGGTATGGCTACACCTTC CASSMAGSGGYGYTF
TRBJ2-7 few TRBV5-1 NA TGCGCCAGCAGCTTATTGGGCGTCGAGCAGTACTTC CASSLLGVEQYF
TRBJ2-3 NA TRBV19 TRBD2 TGTGCCAGTAGGACTAGCGGCAGGTCAGATACGCAGTATTTT CASRTSGRSDTQYF
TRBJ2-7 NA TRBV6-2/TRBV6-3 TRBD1 TGTGCCAGCAGTTGGGACAGCTACGAGCAGTACTTC CASSWDSYEQYF
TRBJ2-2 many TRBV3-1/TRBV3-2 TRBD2 TGTGCCAGCCGGACTAGCGGGGGCACCGGGGAGCTGTTTTTT CASRTSGGTGELFF
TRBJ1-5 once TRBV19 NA TGTGCCAGTAGTACGACCTATGAGGGTCAGCCCCAGCATTTT CASSTTYEGQPQHF
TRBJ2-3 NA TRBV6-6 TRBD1 TGTGCCAGCAGTCGACTCGGGACAGGCCCCACAGATACGCAGTATTTT CASSRLGTGPTDTQYF
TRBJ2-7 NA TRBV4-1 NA TGCGCCAGCAGCCAAGATCCTACCTTCTCCGAGCAGTACTTC CASSQDPTFSEQYF
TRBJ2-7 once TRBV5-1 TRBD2 TGCGCCAGCAGCTTGTTTGCGGGAGGATCCTACGAGCAGTACTTC CASSLFAGGSYEQYF
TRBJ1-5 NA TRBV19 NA TGTGCCAGTAGTACCCTCGAAACCCTCGGGAATCAGCCCCAGCATTTT CASSTLETLGNQPQHF
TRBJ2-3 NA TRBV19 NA TGTGCCAGTAGTATGCGCAGGGGCGATACGCAGTATTTT CASSMRRGDTQYF
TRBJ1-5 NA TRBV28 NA TGTGCCAGCACCCTCCGCGATCAGCCCCAGCATTTT CASTLRDQPQHF
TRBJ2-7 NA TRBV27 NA TGTGCCAGCAGCCCCCGGGGGAGCAAACACGAGCAGTACTTC CASSPRGSKHEQYF
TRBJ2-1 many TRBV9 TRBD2 TGTGCCAGCAGCGGTAGCGGGAGAGGGTCCTACAATGAGCAGTTCTTC CASSGSGRGSYNEQFF
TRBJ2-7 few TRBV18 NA TGTGCCAGCTCACCGGGGCAGGACTACGAGCAGTACTTC CASSPGQDYEQYF
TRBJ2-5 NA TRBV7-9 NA TGTGCCAGCAGCTTATTCGGTAGCGGAGGAGAGACCCAGTACTTC CASSLFGSGGETQYF
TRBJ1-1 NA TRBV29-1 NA TGCAGCGTTATACCGGGGGGGGTCACTGAAGCTTTCTTT CSVIPGGVTEAFF
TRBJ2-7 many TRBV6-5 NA TGTGCCAGCAGAAAGGAGGACGGCTCCTACGAGCAGTACTTC CASRKEDGSYEQYF